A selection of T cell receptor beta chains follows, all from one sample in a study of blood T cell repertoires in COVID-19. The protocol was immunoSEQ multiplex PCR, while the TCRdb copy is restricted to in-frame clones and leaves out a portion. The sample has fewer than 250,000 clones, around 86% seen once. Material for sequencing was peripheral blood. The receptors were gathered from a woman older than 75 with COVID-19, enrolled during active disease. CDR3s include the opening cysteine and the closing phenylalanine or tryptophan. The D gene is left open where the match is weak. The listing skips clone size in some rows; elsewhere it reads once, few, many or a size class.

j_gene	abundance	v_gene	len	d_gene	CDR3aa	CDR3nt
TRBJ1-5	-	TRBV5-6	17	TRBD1	CASSLPRTGALNQPQHF	TGTGCCAGCAGCTTGCCTCGGACAGGGGCCCTCAATCAGCCCCAGCATTTT
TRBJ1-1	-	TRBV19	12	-	CASSKWAVAAFF	TGTGCCAGTAGTAAGTGGGCTGTCGCGGCTTTCTTT
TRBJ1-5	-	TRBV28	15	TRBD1	CASRGPDRGNQPQHF	TGTGCCAGCAGGGGGCCCGACAGGGGCAATCAGCCCCAGCATTTT
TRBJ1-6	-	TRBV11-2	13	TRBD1	CASSETGRTPLHF	TGTGCCAGCAGCGAGACAGGGAGAACACCCCTCCACTTT
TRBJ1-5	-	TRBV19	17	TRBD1	CASSPRTGPYSNQPQHF	TGTGCCAGTAGTCCGCGGACAGGACCCTATAGCAATCAGCCCCAGCATTTT
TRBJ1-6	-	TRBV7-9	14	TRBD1	CASSSGQGVSPLHF	TGTGCCAGCAGCTCAGGACAGGGGGTTTCACCCCTCCACTTT
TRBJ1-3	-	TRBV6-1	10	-	CASSEYVIYF	TGTGCCAGCAGTGAATATGTCATATATTTT
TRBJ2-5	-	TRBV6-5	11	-	CASRQAETQYF	TGTGCCAGCAGACAGGCAGAGACCCAGTACTTC
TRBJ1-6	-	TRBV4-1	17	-	CASSQDKDSSYNSPLHF	TGCGCCAGCAGCCAAGATAAGGACAGCTCCTATAATTCACCCCTCCACTTT
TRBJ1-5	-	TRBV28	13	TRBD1	CASSQGGRQPQHF	TGTGCCAGCAGTCAGGGGGGTAGACAGCCCCAGCATTTT
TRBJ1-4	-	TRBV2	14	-	CASSANSLNEKLFF	TGTGCCAGCAGTGCTAACAGCCTCAATGAAAAACTGTTTTTT
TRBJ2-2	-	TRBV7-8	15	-	CASPSGRAGTGELFF	TGTGCCAGCCCTTCTGGCAGGGCCGGGACCGGGGAGCTGTTTTTT
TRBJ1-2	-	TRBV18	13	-	CASSRTEFYGYTF	TGTGCCAGCTCACGTACAGAGTTTTATGGCTACACCTTC
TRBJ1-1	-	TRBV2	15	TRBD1	CASKPRDRGNTEAFF	TGTGCCAGCAAACCCCGGGACAGGGGTAATACTGAAGCTTTCTTT
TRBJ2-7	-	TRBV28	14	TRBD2	CASRSTSGRLEQYF	TGTGCCAGCAGGTCTACTAGCGGGCGCCTCGAGCAGTACTTC
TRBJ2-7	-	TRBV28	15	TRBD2	CASSLSPRTSGNQYF	TGTGCCAGCAGTTTATCCCCCCGGACTAGCGGAAACCAGTACTTC
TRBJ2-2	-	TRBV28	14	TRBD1	CASRAGQGAGELFF	TGTGCCAGCAGGGCTGGACAGGGGGCCGGGGAGCTGTTTTTT
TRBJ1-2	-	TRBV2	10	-	CASSQGGYTF	TGTGCCAGCAGCCAGGGGGGCTACACCTTC
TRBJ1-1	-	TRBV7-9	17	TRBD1	CASSLGLRDRGYTEAFF	TGTGCCAGCAGCTTAGGGCTCCGGGACAGGGGGTACACTGAAGCTTTCTTT
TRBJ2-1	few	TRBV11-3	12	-	CASSLDQGEQFF	TGTGCCAGCAGCTTAGATCAGGGGGAGCAGTTCTTC
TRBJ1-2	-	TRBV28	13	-	CASSFGGRGGYTF	TGTGCCAGCAGTTTTGGGGGCCGGGGAGGCTACACCTTC
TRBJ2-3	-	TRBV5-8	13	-	CASSAGGTDTQYF	TGTGCCAGCAGCGCGGGTGGCACAGATACGCAGTATTTT
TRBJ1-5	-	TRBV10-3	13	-	CAIRGGKDQPQHF	TGTGCCATCAGGGGAGGGAAGGATCAGCCCCAGCATTTT
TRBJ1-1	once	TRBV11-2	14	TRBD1	CASSLTGQGTEAFF	TGTGCCAGCAGCTTAACGGGACAGGGCACTGAAGCTTTCTTT
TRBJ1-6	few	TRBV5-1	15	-	CASSLGVGDNSPLHF	TGCGCCAGCAGCTTGGGGGTAGGGGATAATTCACCCCTCCACTTT